This T cell receptor (beta chain) stems from a study of blood T cell repertoires in COVID-19. TCRdb's copy holds only in-frame clones and misses some; the assay was immunoSEQ multiplex PCR. Of some 200,000 clones in the sample, approximately 84% were seen once. V was pared by 8 bases and J by 5 bases, with 8 bases of the junction left unmatched. Germline assignment: CDR1 MGHDK and CDR2 SYGVNS. The CDR3 extends over 13 amino acids. This clone was detected a few times. This TCR was sampled from a woman aged 50 to 60 with active or convalescent COVID-19. Specimen: peripheral blood. The chain carries TRBV25-1 and TRBJ2-5; 7 nucleotides line up with TRBD1. The CDR3 nucleotides are TGTGCCAGCGGGCCGACAGGGATCGAGACCCAGTACTTC. Translation gives CASGPTGIETQYF.